The entry below gives a single T cell receptor (beta chain) sequence along with its context. The entry originates in a study of blood T cell repertoires in COVID-19. The wider study: In each case, the material was cDNA or gDNA derived from T cells, B-cell-depleted T cells, or PBMCs.

This CDR3 is 12 amino acids long. In germline, CDR1 is SGHDT, CDR2 YYEEEE. J lost 9 bases, V lost 3 bases, and 3 bases had no gene match. Original processing notes: Researchers report that nucleated cell counts were estimated from reference gene primer amplification. Assay: immunoSEQ multiplex PCR; the TCRdb copy retains only in-frame clones and omits some. The DNA gave D and trimming, while V, J and clone size come from that table. The sample has around 80,000 clones, approximately 90% seen once. The genes are TRBV5-6 and TRBJ1-5, with 7 bases aligning to TRBD1. The TCR comes from a man aged 55 to 70 with acute or convalescent COVID-19. What was sequenced was peripheral blood. The CDR3: CASSSPGGPQHF. The CDR3 DNA is TGTGCCAGCAGCTCCCCAGGGGGGCCCCAGCATTTT.